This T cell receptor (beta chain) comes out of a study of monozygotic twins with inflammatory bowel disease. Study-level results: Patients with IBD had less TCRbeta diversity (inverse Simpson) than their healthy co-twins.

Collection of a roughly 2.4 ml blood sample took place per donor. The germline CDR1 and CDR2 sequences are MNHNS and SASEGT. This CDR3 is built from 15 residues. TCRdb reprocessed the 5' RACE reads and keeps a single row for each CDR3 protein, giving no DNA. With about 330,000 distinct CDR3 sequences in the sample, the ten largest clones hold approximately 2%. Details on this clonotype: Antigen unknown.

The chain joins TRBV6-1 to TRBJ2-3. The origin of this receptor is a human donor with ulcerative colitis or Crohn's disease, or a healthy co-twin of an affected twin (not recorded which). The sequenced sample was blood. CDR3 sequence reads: CASNLGISSTDTQYF.